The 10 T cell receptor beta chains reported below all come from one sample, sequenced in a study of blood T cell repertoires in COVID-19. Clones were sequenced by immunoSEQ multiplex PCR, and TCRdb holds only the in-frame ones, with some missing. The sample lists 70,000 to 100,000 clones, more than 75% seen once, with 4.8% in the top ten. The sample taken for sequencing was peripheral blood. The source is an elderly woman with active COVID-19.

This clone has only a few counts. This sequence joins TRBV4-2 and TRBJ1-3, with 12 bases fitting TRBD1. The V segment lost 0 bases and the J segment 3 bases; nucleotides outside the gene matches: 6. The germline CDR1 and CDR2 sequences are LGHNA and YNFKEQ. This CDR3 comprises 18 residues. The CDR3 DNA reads TGTGCCAGCAGCCAAGAAGGGACAGGGGGCACAGTTGGAAACACCATATATTTT. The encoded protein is CASSQEGTGGTVGNTIYF.

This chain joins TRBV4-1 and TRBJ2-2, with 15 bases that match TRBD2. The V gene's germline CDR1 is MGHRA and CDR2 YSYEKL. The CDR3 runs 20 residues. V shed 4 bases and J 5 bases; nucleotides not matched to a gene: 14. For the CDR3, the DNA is TGCGCCAGCAGCCGACCATGGACTAGCGGGAGGGCCAGGGAGACCGGGGAGCTGTTTTTT. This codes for CASSRPWTSGRARETGELFF.

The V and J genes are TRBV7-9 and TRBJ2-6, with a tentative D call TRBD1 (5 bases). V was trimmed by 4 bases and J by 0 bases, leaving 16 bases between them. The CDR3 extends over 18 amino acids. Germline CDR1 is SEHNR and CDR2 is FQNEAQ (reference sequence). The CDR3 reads CASSSTVRIASGANVLTF. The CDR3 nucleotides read TGTGCCAGCAGCTCGACAGTTCGTATCGCCTCTGGGGCCAACGTCCTGACTTTC.

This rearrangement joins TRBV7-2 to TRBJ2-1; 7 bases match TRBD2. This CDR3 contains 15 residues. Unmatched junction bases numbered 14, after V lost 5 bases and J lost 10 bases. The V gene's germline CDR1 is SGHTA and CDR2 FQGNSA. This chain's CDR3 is CASSEAGTKSWEQFF. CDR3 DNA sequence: TGTGCCAGCAGCGAAGCCGGGACTAAGTCATGGGAGCAGTTCTTC. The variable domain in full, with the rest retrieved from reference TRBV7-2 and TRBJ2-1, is GAGVSQSPSNKVTEKGKDVELRCDPISGHTALYWYRQSLGQGLEFLIYFQGNSAPDKSGLPSDRFSAERTGGSVSTLTIQRTQQEDSAVYLCASSEAGTKSWEQFFGPGTRLTVL.

CDR3: CSVKEREVYNEQFF. For the CDR3, the DNA is TGCAGCGTTAAGGAGCGGGAGGTATACAATGAGCAGTTCTTC. The V call is TRBV29-1, the J call TRBJ2-1; the match to TRBD2 covers 9 bases. Germline CDR1 SQVTM, CDR2 ANQGSEA. Trimming removed 5 bases from V and 4 bases from J; junction bases left unmatched: 6. There are 14 residues in the CDR3.

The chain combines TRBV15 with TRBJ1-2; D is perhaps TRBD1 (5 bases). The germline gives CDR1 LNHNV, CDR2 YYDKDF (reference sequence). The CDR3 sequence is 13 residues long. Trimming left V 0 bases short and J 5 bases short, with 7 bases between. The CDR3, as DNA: TGTGCCACCAGCAGAGATCGGGGGTATGGCTACACCTTC. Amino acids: CATSRDRGYGYTF.

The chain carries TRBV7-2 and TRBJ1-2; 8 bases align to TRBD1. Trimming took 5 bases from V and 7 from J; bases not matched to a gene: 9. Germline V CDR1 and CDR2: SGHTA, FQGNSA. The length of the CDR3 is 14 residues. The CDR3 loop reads CASSPRQGKGGYTF. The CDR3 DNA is TGTGCCAGCAGCCCTAGACAGGGGAAGGGTGGCTACACCTTC.

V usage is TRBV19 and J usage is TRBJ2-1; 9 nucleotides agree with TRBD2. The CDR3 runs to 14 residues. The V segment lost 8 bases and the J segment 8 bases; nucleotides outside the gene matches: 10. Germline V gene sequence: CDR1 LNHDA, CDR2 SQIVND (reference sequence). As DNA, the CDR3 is TGTGCCAGTTTGTCTGCGGGAGGGGTGCATGAGCAGTTCTTC. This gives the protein CASLSAGGVHEQFF.

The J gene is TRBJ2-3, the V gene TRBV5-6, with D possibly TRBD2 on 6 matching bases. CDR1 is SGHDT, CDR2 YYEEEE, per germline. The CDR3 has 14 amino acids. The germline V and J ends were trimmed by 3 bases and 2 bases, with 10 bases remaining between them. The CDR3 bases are TGTGCCAGCAGCTCGGGACTCTCCACAGATACGCAGTATTTT. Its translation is CASSSGLSTDTQYF.

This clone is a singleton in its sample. In DNA form, the CDR3 reads TGTGCCTGGAGGGACTATCTGAATGAGCAGTTCTTC. This translates into CAWRDYLNEQFF. This chain joins TRBV30 and TRBJ2-1; D perhaps matches TRBD2 (6 bases). The CDR3 consists of 12 residues. Germline V gene lookup returns CDR1 GTSNPN and CDR2 SVGIG (reference sequence). Trimming stripped 3 bases from V and 7 bases from J, with 10 bases between.